Following are 17 T cell receptor beta chains from one sample sequenced in a study of response to subunit inactivated influenza vaccine. TCRdb processed the RT-PCR reads anew with MiXCR; each CDR3 protein has one entry. The sample comprises around 190,000 distinct CDR3 sequences, roughly an eighth of which are singletons, and roughly 24% rests with the top ten. The starting material was CD8+ T cells sorted from PBMCs, obtained 5 days after vaccination. These receptors were collected from a man in his forties or fifties who received an inactivated influenza vaccine.

The rearrangement links TRBV4-3 to TRBJ2-7; maybe TRBD2 (6 bases). CDR1 is LGHNA, CDR2 YSLEER, per germline. The CDR3 extends over 15 amino acids. The V end lost 1 base, the J end lost 4 bases, and 14 bases lay between the germline ends. The CDR3 sequence: CASSQAAGKTYEQYF. In nucleotides, the CDR3 is TGCGCCAGCAGCCAAGCGGCGGGGAAGACTTACGAGCAGTACTTC.

This clonotype has more than one count but fewer than ten. This rearrangement joins TRBV28 to TRBJ1-1, with no clear D. CDR1 is MDHEN, CDR2 SYDVKM, per germline. The CDR3 runs 12 residues. Trimming removed 3 bases from V and 7 bases from J, with 9 bases in between. The CDR3 bases are TGTGCCAGCAGTTTGTGGAATAGTGAAGCTTTCTTT. Residues: CASSLWNSEAFF.

This sequence joins TRBV29-1 and TRBJ1-2; D not certain. Germline CDR1 SQVTM, CDR2 ANQGSEA. The length of the CDR3 is 12 residues. The ends were cut back, 7 bases at V and 4 bases at J, with 13 bases in the middle. The CDR3 spells CSGALAGYGYTF. The DNA of the CDR3 is TGCAGCGGCGCACTGGCGGGCTATGGCTACACCTTC.

In its sample, this clonotype was seen a few times. V is TRBV7-6 and J is TRBJ2-1, with 12 nucleotides matching TRBD2. From germline, CDR1 is SGHVS and CDR2 FNYEAQ. The CDR3 is 19 residues long. V lost 0 bases and J lost 2; bases outside the gene matches: 8. The CDR3 coding sequence is TGTGCCAGCAGCTTAGCGCGAACTAGCGGGAGGTTGGCCTACAATGAGCAGTTCTTC. Residues: CASSLARTSGRLAYNEQFF.

This clonotype has a handful of counts. The chain uses TRBV7-8 and TRBJ2-2; 10 bases match TRBD1. Germline V CDR1 and CDR2: SGHVS, FQNEAQ. The CDR3 contains 18 residues. V dropped 3 bases and J dropped 4; count of bases not matched to a gene: 11. The CDR3 nucleotides read TGTGCCAGCAGCTTCCCGAGACAGGGGGCGGTAGGCACCGGGGAGCTGTTTTTT. Amino acids: CASSFPRQGAVGTGELFF.

To note about this clonotype: The germline gene is not matched at one end of the junction; a read error may be the cause. The rearrangement uses TRBV6-2 or TRBV6-3 and TRBJ2-7; 9 nucleotides match TRBD1. The CDR3 runs to 14 residues. Germline CDR1 is MNHEY and CDR2 is SVGEGT. CDR3 loop: CASSYGTGSYAQYF. CDR3 in DNA: TGTGCCAGCAGTTACGGGACAGGGTCCTACGCGCAGTACTTC.

This clonotype has only a few counts. The chain combines TRBV2 with TRBJ2-1; D gene ambiguous. The V end lost 1 base, the J end lost 9 bases, and 19 bases lay between the germline ends. This CDR3 has 16 amino acids. Germline V gene sequence: CDR1 SNHLY, CDR2 FYNNEI. The DNA for the CDR3 is TGTGCCAGCAGTGAAGTTAGTATAGTCCGAACGGGTGAGCAGTTCTTC. It codes for CASSEVSIVRTGEQFF.

The chain employs TRBV7-9 and TRBJ2-7, with a tentative D call TRBD1 (6 bases). CDR3 length: 13 residues. V was trimmed by 3 bases and J by 3 bases, leaving 9 bases between them. The germline V gene has CDR1 SEHNR and CDR2 FQNEAQ (reference sequence). The CDR3 DNA reads TGTGCCAGCAGCTTCGCAGGGGACTACGAGCAGTACTTC. Translated: CASSFAGDYEQYF. Full variable domain (rest looked up from reference TRBV7-9 and TRBJ2-7): DTGVSQNPRHKITKRGQNVTFRCDPISEHNRLYWYRQTLGQGPEFLTYFQNEAQLEKSRLLSDRFSAERPKGSFSTLEIQRTEQGDSAMYLCASSFAGDYEQYFGPGTRLTVT.

The rearrangement uses TRBV5-1 and TRBJ2-7; no clear D gene. Germline V CDR1 and CDR2: SGHRS, YFSETQ. The CDR3 contains 15 residues. Between the trimmed V and J ends, which lost 0 bases and 0 bases, there was a span of 10 bases. The CDR3 DNA is TGCGCCAGCAGCTTGGCCGTGCGGAGCTCCTACGAGCAGTACTTC. This encodes CASSLAVRSSYEQYF.

Comment on this clonotype: One end of the junction is discordant with germline, which a read error may explain. The V gene is TRBV7-8, the J gene TRBJ2-3, with 9 bases identical to TRBD1. Germline CDR1 and CDR2: SGHVS and FQNEAQ. This CDR3 spans 15 amino acids. This chain's CDR3 is CASNLWGQGGDTQYF. CDR3 in DNA: TGTGCCAGCAACTTATGGGGACAGGGTGGAGATACGCAGTATTTT.

This clonotype occurred a few times. The chain has TRBV15 and TRBJ1-4; D remains unclear. Germline V gene lookup returns CDR1 LNHNV and CDR2 YYDKDF (reference sequence). Trimming stripped 1 base from V and 6 bases from J, with 6 bases between. The CDR3 runs 13 residues. This CDR3 is CATSRGRDEKLFF. The CDR3 DNA reads as TGTGCCACCAGCAGAGGACGAGATGAAAAACTGTTTTTT.

The chain is built from TRBV7-6 and TRBJ2-7; D may be TRBD2 (5 bases). Germline V CDR1 and CDR2: SGHVS, FNYEAQ. The CDR3 totals 14 residues. Trimming took off 5 bases at V and 1 base at J, with 12 bases between the two ends. In DNA form, the CDR3 reads TGTGCCAGCAGCCAATGGAGCGGATCCTACGAGCAGTACTTC. Translating it yields CASSQWSGSYEQYF.

The sample holds a few counts of this clonotype. The chain uses TRBV5-6 and TRBJ2-2; TRBD2 might be the D (7 bases). Deletions cut 4 bases from V and 4 bases from J, with 14 bases between. This CDR3 comprises 15 residues. Germline CDR1 reads SGHDT; CDR2 reads YYEEEE. CDR3 DNA sequence: TGTGCCAGCAGCACTACAGGGAGGGGCACCGGGGAGCTGTTTTTT. Translation: CASSTTGRGTGELFF. The full variable domain, in which reference TRBV5-6 and TRBJ2-2 provide the parts outside the CDR3, is DAGVTQSPTHLIKTRGQQVTLRCSPKSGHDTVSWYQQALGQGPQFIFQYYEEEERQRGNFPDRFSGHQFPNYSSELNVNALLLGDSALYLCASSTTGRGTGELFFGEGSRLTVL.

This clonotype has a handful of counts. This rearrangement joins TRBV5-1 to TRBJ2-7, with 11 bases matching TRBD1. This CDR3 has 14 amino acids. V shed 4 bases, J shed 7 bases, and the junction held 7 bases outside the gene matches. Germline CDR1 SGHRS, CDR2 YFSETQ. The CDR3 coding sequence is TGCGCCAGCAGCCACCGGGACAGGGGGACGGAGCAGTACTTC. Translation gives CASSHRDRGTEQYF.

There are many counts of this clonotype. The J gene is TRBJ2-7, the V gene TRBV6-1, with 10 positions matching TRBD2. Per the germline V gene, CDR1 is MNHNS and CDR2 is SASEGT. There are 16 residues in the CDR3. V lost 4 bases, J lost 2 bases, and 8 bases stayed unmatched. CDR3 protein: CASSGPGLATPYEQYF. DNA for the CDR3: TGTGCCAGCAGTGGACCGGGACTAGCGACCCCCTACGAGCAGTACTTC.

There are a few counts of this clonotype. The rearrangement joins TRBV6-5 to TRBJ2-2, with 8 bases aligning to TRBD2. The ends lost 4 bases at V and 2 bases at J; junction bases unmatched: 3. The CDR3 covers 15 residues. Per germline, CDR1 MNHEY and CDR2 SVGAGI. The CDR3 here is CASSSAGGNTGELFF. CDR3 nucleotide sequence: TGTGCCAGCAGTTCGGCGGGAGGAAACACCGGGGAGCTGTTTTTT.

This clonotype was recorded at least ten times. V usage is TRBV7-9 and J usage is TRBJ2-7; D is undetermined. The germline CDR1 and CDR2 sequences are SEHNR and FQNEAQ (reference sequence). The CDR3 has 12 residues. V lost 5 bases and J lost 2, with 7 bases in between. DNA of the CDR3: TGTGCCAGCAGCCGTGACGCCTACGAGCAGTACTTC. It specifies CASSRDAYEQYF. Looking up the rest from reference TRBV7-9 and TRBJ2-7 gives the full variable domain: DTGVSQNPRHKITKRGQNVTFRCDPISEHNRLYWYRQTLGQGPEFLTYFQNEAQLEKSRLLSDRFSAERPKGSFSTLEIQRTEQGDSAMYLCASSRDAYEQYFGPGTRLTVT.